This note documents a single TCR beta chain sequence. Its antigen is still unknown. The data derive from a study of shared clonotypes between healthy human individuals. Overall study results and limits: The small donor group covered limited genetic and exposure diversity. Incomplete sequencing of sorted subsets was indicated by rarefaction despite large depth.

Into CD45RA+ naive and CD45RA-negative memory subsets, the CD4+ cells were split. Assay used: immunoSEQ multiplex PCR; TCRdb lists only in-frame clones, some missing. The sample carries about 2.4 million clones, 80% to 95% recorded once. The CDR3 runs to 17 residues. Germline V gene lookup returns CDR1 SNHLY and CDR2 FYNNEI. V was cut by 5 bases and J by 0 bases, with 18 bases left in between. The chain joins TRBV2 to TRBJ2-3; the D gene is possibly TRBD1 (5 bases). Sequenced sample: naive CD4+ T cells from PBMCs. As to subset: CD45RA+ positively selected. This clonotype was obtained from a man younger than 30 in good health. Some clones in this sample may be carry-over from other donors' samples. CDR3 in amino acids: CASSPWNTDTSTDTQYF. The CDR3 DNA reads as TGTGCCAGCAGTCCTTGGAATACGGACACTAGCACAGATACGCAGTATTTT.